This T cell receptor (beta chain) was captured in a study of naive and memory T cell subsets. This clonotype was detected a few times. Its antigen remains unknown. Two oligonucleotides, mixed equimolar, formed the beta constant-region primer covering TRBC1 and TRBC2. Four rounds of PCR amplified the ligated cDNA using nested alpha and beta constant-region primers plus SP2. From the UMI-ligation and nested PCR reads, TCRdb called clonotypes with MiXCR, one entry per CDR3 protein. The data hold 120,000 or so distinct CDR3 sequences, with 36% observed a single time. The study, taken as a whole, reports: From naive to CM, EM and EMRA, diversity decreased and Gini increased.

The CDR3 consists of 12 residues. V was pared by 5 bases and J by 8 bases, with 10 bases between. Germline V gene data show CDR1 as SGHTA and CDR2 as FQGNSA. The receptor was isolated from a human donor in good health. The source material was central memory CD4+ T cells from blood. The chain joins TRBV7-2 to TRBJ2-1; D remains ambiguous. For the CDR3, the DNA is TGTGCCAGCAGCGCTATAAAGGATGAGCAGTTCTTC. Translated: CASSAIKDEQFF.